Presented here are 2 T cell receptor beta chains from one specimen sequenced in a study of blood T cell repertoires in COVID-19. The protocol was immunoSEQ multiplex PCR, while the TCRdb copy is restricted to in-frame clones and leaves out a portion. The data hold some 340,000 clones, with around 85% observed a single time. The sequencing input was peripheral blood. Receptors originate from a woman aged 18-29 years with acute or convalescent COVID-19.

This clone appeared once. The chain has TRBV19 and TRBJ1-1; D is possibly TRBD1 (5 bases). CDR3 length: 15 residues. Germline values: CDR1 LNHDA, CDR2 SQIVND (reference sequence). V was cut by 7 bases and J by 5 bases, with 20 bases left in between. CDR3 in amino acids: CASITTARGRTEAFF. DNA of the CDR3: TGTGCCAGTATTACGACAGCTCGAGGAAGGACTGAAGCTTTCTTT. The full variable domain, completed using reference TRBV19 and TRBJ1-1, is DGGITQSPKYLFRKEGQNVTLSCEQNLNHDAMYWYRQDPGQGLRLIYYSQIVNDFQKGDIAEGYSVSREKKESFPLTVTSAQKNPTAFYLCASITTARGRTEAFFGQGTRLTVV.

This chain connects TRBV18 to TRBJ2-7, with TRBD1 matching over 8 bases. Germline V gene data show CDR1 as KGHSH and CDR2 as LQKENI. Germline trimming cut 0 bases from V and 7 bases from J; bases unmatched to any gene: 11. This CDR3 spans 16 amino acids. The CDR3 loop is CASSPPGRQGTGEQYF. The DNA of the CDR3 is TGTGCCAGCTCACCACCGGGGAGACAGGGGACGGGAGAGCAGTACTTC.